This TCR beta chain was obtained from a study of T-cell reconstitution after alpha-beta-depleted transplantation in children (dated by TCRdb to between 2015 and 2016). For the wider study: The study quantitatively tracked T-cell immune reconstitution after TCRalphabeta/CD19-depleted allogeneic hematopoietic cell transplantation in children using TCR repertoire profiling.

Relative to germline, V is 4 bases shorter and J is 4 bases shorter, with 12 bases between their ends. The germline V gene encodes CDR1 MDHEN and CDR2 SYDVKM. The CDR3 measures 14 amino acids from cysteine to phenylalanine. Only the CDR3 part of the read is kept: 42 bases, read in frame from the first base. The library was prepared using PCR. This sample was sequenced with an Illumina HiSeq 2500. To normalize quantification of the TCRbeta repertoire, the TCR libraries were built with molecular barcoding that relied on unique molecular identifiers. The raw public data were reprocessed by TCRdb itself: fastp quality trimming at Q25, MiXCR clonotype calling, in-frame beta chains only. CDR3 protein sequences are deduplicated, and each keeps its most common genes and DNA. Here the sample has a few hundred thousand distinct CDR3 sequences; 43% occur a single time. The ten largest clones represent approximately 30% of the sample.

What the authors observed across the whole study: Over subsequent months, a decline in hyperexpanded clone frequencies was noted, and after one year, T-cell counts and TCRbeta diversity were mostly ascribed to newly produced T cells. Apparently early alphabetaT-cell count recovery about two months after transplant reportedly relied on only several hundred rapidly expanded clones derived from non-depleted graft cells. In some patients, high TCRbeta diversity at day 60 was attributed to recipient T cells and intrathymic progenitors that had survived conditioning.

Ten or more counts support this clonotype. Its antigen is currently not known. The record has no base qualities; no much larger clone is one base away. This specimen's treatment or condition label, per the study, means: allogeneic hematopoietic cell transplantation with graft depleted of TCRalphabeta T cells and CD19 B cells. The children who served as transplant recipients had been given grafts of TCRalphabeta/CD19-depleted allogeneic hematopoietic cells. The sample was PBMCs, taken before TCRalphabeta/CD19-depleted stem cell transplant. The sequence derives from a girl aged 2-10 years with aplastic anemia, due to receive a stem cell transplant. This chain joins TRBV28 to TRBJ2-3; the D gene may be TRBD1 or TRBD2, since each aligns over 6 bases. The CDR3 protein: CASSSQGRPDTQYF. At the DNA level, the sequence is TGTGCCAGCAGTTCCCAGGGGAGGCCAGATACGCAGTATTTT.